These T cell receptor beta chains were read from a single sample in a study of CD8 T cells in Susac syndrome. TCRdb passed the immunoSEQ multiplex PCR reads through MiXCR, listing each CDR3 protein once. Among approximately 180,000 distinct CDR3 sequences listed, more than 90% were seen once. The sample comprised CD4+ T cells from PBMCs. These receptors were taken from a human donor with multiple sclerosis. Both conserved end residues are part of each CDR3.

j_call v_call cdr3_aa
TRBJ1-5 TRBV20-1 CSASVAGGQPQHF
TRBJ2-7 TRBV7-9 CASSSRKGQGFNYEQYF
TRBJ1-4 TRBV30 CAWNYRYGTDNEKLFF
TRBJ1-6 TRBV4-1 CASSRTFTNSPLHF
TRBJ2-1 TRBV7-2 CGASSYNEQFF
TRBJ1-2 TRBV18 CASSPPLRDYGYTF
TRBJ1-6 TRBV5-6 CASSLVYRNSPLHF
TRBJ1-2 TRBV30 CAWNNQGEDYGYTF
TRBJ2-1 TRBV3-1 CASSQGKYSEQFF
TRBJ1-3 TRBV12-2 CASRLANSSGNTIYF
TRBJ2-7 TRBV25-1 CASSASWGGYEQYF
TRBJ2-6 TRBV5-1 CASSFWTGETSGANVLTF
TRBJ1-5 TRBV3-1 CASSRGLSRDRDRNQPQHF
TRBJ1-2 TRBV7-9 CASSLVKGFHGYTF
TRBJ1-6 TRBV30 CAWSVRTGESPLHF
TRBJ2-7 TRBV28 CASSSGGKYEQYF
TRBJ2-1 TRBV24-1 CATSDFKGGSEQFF
TRBJ2-1 TRBV9 CASSVAQGYNEQFF
TRBJ2-3 TRBV7-3 CASSPVVGAKDTQYF
TRBJ1-2 TRBV10-3 CAISELGTAENGYTF